This paragraph reports one T cell receptor beta chain. Its antigen is as yet unknown. PCR employed 60 Vbeta and 13 Jbeta primers. Sequenced by immunoSEQ multiplex PCR; TCRdb stores in-frame clones only, minus some. The table shows about 190,000 clones, with over 75% occurring only once. The sample belongs to a study of cytomegalovirus exposure and HLA in healthy donors. General observations from the study: Presence/absence comparisons presumed near-even sequencing depth among donors. Several top significant clusters appeared, in a later analysis, to be linked to common viral pathogens. Accurate predictions that matched the HLA-A and HLA-B alleles of most subjects were reportedly made from TCR beta sequences.

This clonotype was obtained from a woman aged 45-60 years in good health and CMV-seropositive. The sample consisted of PBMCs.

CDR3 bases: TGTGCCAGCAGCTCAATTCCCACTGAAGCTTTCTTT. Amino acids: CASSSIPTEAFF. The chain uses TRBV5-6 and TRBJ1-1; no firm D call. Looked up from germline, CDR1 is SGHDT and CDR2 is YYEEEE. V lost 3 bases and J lost 4, with 7 bases in between. The CDR3 runs to 12 residues.